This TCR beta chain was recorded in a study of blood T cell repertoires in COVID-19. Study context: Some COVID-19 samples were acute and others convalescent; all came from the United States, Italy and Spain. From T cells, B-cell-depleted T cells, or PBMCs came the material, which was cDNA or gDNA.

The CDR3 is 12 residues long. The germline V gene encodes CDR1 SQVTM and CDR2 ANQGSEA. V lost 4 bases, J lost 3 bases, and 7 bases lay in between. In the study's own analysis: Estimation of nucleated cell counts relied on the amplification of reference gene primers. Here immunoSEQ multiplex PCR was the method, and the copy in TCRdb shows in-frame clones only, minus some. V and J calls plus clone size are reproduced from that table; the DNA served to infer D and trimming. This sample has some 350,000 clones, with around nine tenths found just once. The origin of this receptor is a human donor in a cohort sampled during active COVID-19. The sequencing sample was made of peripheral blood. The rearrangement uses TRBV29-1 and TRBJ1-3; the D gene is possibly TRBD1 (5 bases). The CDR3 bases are TGCAGCGTTGGGGGCTTTGGAAACACCATATATTTT. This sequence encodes CSVGGFGNTIYF.